The 15 T cell receptor beta chains given below trace back to one sample, sequenced in a study of post-analysis software for immune sequencing data. General study findings and limits: With TRBV5-6, TRBV5-1 and TRBV20-1 included, about five TRBV segments were more frequent in patients than in controls.

Antigens of these TCRs are unknown. TCR beta cDNA libraries included unique molecular identifiers. MiXCR was run by TCRdb on the PCR reads, yielding one entry per CDR3 protein. Seen here are 430,000 or so distinct CDR3 sequences, about 40% observed once, and the top ten hold less than 8%. Sequencing was performed on blood. These receptors came from a girl between 2 and 10 years old with multiple sclerosis.

The sample holds a few counts of this clonotype. V gene TRBV20-1 combines with J gene TRBJ2-1; 10 positions match TRBD1. CDR3 size: 14 residues. CDR1 is DFQATT, CDR2 SNEGSKA, per germline (reference sequence). V lost 2 bases, J lost 7 bases, and 5 bases stayed unmatched. The CDR3 coding sequence is TGCAGTGCTAGATCCGGACAGGGGGGTAATGAGCAGTTCTTC. This encodes CSARSGQGGNEQFF.

This clonotype showed up just once. The chain uses TRBV27 and TRBJ2-1, with D perhaps TRBD2 (6 bases). V gave up 3 bases and J gave up 9 bases, with 12 bases separating them. The germline V gene encodes CDR1 MNHEY and CDR2 SMNVEV (reference sequence). This CDR3 comprises 13 residues. Here the CDR3 reads CASSLGEVGEQFF. The CDR3 coding sequence is TGTGCCAGCAGTTTGGGGGAGGTAGGTGAGCAGTTCTTC.

This clonotype was counted between two and nine times. The gene calls are TRBV6-4 and TRBJ2-1, with TRBD2 matching 11 bases. CDR1 is MRHNA, CDR2 SNTAGT, per germline. V gave up 7 bases and J gave up 0 bases; unmatched junction bases: 14. The CDR3 totals 19 residues. The CDR3 spells CASIALGTSGGGSYNEQFF. The CDR3 coding sequence is TGTGCCAGCATAGCTTTGGGGACTAGCGGAGGAGGCTCCTACAATGAGCAGTTCTTC.

The rearrangement uses TRBV7-9 and TRBJ2-1; D may be TRBD2 (6 bases). The CDR3 spans 12 residues. Trimming pared 6 bases from V and 12 bases from J, leaving 15 bases between. CDR1 is SEHNR, CDR2 FQNEAQ, per germline (reference sequence). This CDR3 reads CASSQTGDGQFF. In nucleotides, the CDR3 is TGTGCCAGCAGTCAAACGGGGGATGGGCAGTTCTTC. The full variable domain, in which reference TRBV7-9 and TRBJ2-1 provide the parts outside the CDR3, is DTGVSQNPRHKITKRGQNVTFRCDPISEHNRLYWYRQTLGQGPEFLTYFQNEAQLEKSRLLSDRFSAERPKGSFSTLEIQRTEQGDSAMYLCASSQTGDGQFFGPGTRLTVL.

This clonotype has just a few counts. The chain is built from TRBV3-1 and TRBJ2-4; 7 nucleotides agree with TRBD2. CDR1 and CDR2 (germline): LGHDT, YNNKEL (reference sequence). With 1 base clipped from V and 13 bases from J, the junction kept 7 bases outside the gene matches. The CDR3 consists of 13 residues. The CDR3 region has the DNA TGTGCCAGCAGCCAAGGAGGCCGGGGGGAGCAGTACTTC. It is translated as CASSQGGRGEQYF.

The chain carries TRBV10-3 and TRBJ2-4; D tentatively fits TRBD1 or TRBD2 (5 bases each). V lost 2 bases to trimming and J lost 8 bases, with 16 bases between them. From germline, CDR1 is ENHRY and CDR2 SYGVKD. The CDR3 totals 15 residues. CDR3 sequence (DNA): TGTGCCATCAGTGAGAGGGGACCGCCGGTGGACATTCAGTACTTC. It codes for CAISERGPPVDIQYF.

The chain combines TRBV7-2 with TRBJ1-5; tentatively, D is TRBD1 (5 bases). Trimming pared 4 bases from V and 7 bases from J, leaving 11 bases between. CDR3 size: 13 residues. Germline CDR1 and CDR2: SGHTA and FQGNSA. CDR3 DNA sequence: TGTGCCAGCAGCTATGACAGCCCCCAGCCCCAGCATTTT. This translates into CASSYDSPQPQHF.

The chain recombines TRBV6-6 with TRBJ1-1; D is ambiguous. The CDR3 totals 12 residues. V was clipped by 6 bases and J by 5 bases, with 10 bases between them. Germline lookup yields CDR1 MNHNY and CDR2 SVGAGI (reference sequence). The CDR3 sequence: CASRPRRTEAFF. DNA of the CDR3: TGTGCCAGCAGGCCAAGGAGGACTGAAGCTTTCTTT.

The chain couples TRBV6-2 or TRBV6-3 to TRBJ2-7, with 7 positions matching TRBD2. The germline gives CDR1 MNHEY, CDR2 SVGEGT. This CDR3 contains 11 residues. V lost 3 bases and J lost 9; bases outside the gene matches: 2. The CDR3 region is CASSYPGGQYF. CDR3 DNA: TGTGCCAGCAGTTATCCGGGGGGGCAGTACTTC.

CDR3: CASSPGLINYEQYF. In nucleotides, the CDR3 is TGTGCCAGTAGCCCCGGACTAATAAACTACGAGCAGTACTTC. V and J are TRBV19 and TRBJ2-7; D might be TRBD2 (6 bases). This CDR3 is built from 14 residues. V shed 6 bases and J shed 3 bases, with 15 bases lying between them. Looked up from germline, CDR1 is LNHDA and CDR2 is SQIVND (reference sequence).

The V gene is TRBV7-9, the J gene TRBJ2-7, with 7 bases aligning to TRBD2. CDR3 length equals 16 residues. J lost 5 bases, V lost 1 base, and 11 bases had no gene match. CDR1 is SEHNR, CDR2 FQNEAQ, per germline (reference sequence). The CDR3 loop reads CASSLEWVAGLHEQYF. The DNA of the CDR3 is TGTGCCAGCAGCTTAGAGTGGGTAGCGGGTCTACACGAGCAGTACTTC.

This clonotype has a handful of counts. The chain is built from TRBV5-5 and TRBJ2-1; D uncertain. Germline V gene data show CDR1 as SGHKS and CDR2 as YYEKEE (reference sequence). Trimming removed 0 bases at V and 0 bases at J, with 7 bases between. The CDR3 has 15 residues. CDR3 sequence reads: CASSLVTSSYNEQFF. The CDR3 DNA reads TGTGCCAGCAGCTTGGTTACGAGCTCCTACAATGAGCAGTTCTTC. The full variable domain, its missing parts supplied by reference TRBV5-5 and TRBJ2-1, is DAGVTQSPTHLIKTRGQQVTLRCSPISGHKSVSWYQQVLGQGPQFIFQYYEKEERGRGNFPDRFSARQFPNYSSELNVNALLLGDSALYLCASSLVTSSYNEQFFGPGTRLTVL.

The J gene is TRBJ2-7, the V gene TRBV7-8; D may be TRBD2 (6 bases). The CDR3 runs 15 residues. Germline V CDR1 and CDR2: SGHVS, FQNEAQ. V shed 3 bases and J shed 4 bases, with 16 bases lying between them. The DNA of the CDR3 is TGTGCCAGCAGCTTTTTTTCCGGGAGCCGGTACGAGCAGTACTTC. This gives the protein CASSFFSGSRYEQYF.

V gene TRBV9 combines with J gene TRBJ2-7; 8 bases line up with TRBD1. With 4 bases clipped from V and 1 base from J, the junction kept 7 bases outside the gene matches. The CDR3 sequence is 15 residues long. Germline values: CDR1 SGDLS, CDR2 YYNGEE. CDR3 protein: CASSSGQDMSYEQYF. The CDR3 DNA is TGTGCCAGCAGCTCGGGACAGGATATGTCCTACGAGCAGTACTTC.

Written as DNA, the CDR3 is TGTGCCAGCAGTTACGGGACAGGGGTTTATGGCTACACCTTC. This translates into CASSYGTGVYGYTF. The V gene is TRBV6-5, the J gene TRBJ1-2; 10 nucleotides align to TRBD1. Germline trimming cut 2 bases from V and 5 bases from J; bases unmatched to any gene: 2. Germline CDR1 MNHEY, CDR2 SVGAGI. This CDR3 region has 14 residues.